This T cell receptor beta chain was sequenced for a study of blood T cell repertoires in COVID-19 (TCRdb year 2020). Context from the whole study: Samples from collaborators originated in the United States, Italy and Spain and spanned both the acute and convalescent phases of COVID-19. The sample metadata nearly always contained a de-identified subject ID, COVID-19 status, age in years and sex. The material from the prospective study consisted of cDNA or gDNA derived from T cells, B-cell-depleted T cells, or PBMCs. Where available, HLA class I and class II types were obtained from metadata supplied by the sample provider rather than from assay-based typing. A freely available public database, intended as a resource for researchers studying the immune response to SARS-CoV-2, is where the repertoires were released. Deeply sampled blood TCRbeta repertoires from subjects exposed to, actively infected with, or recovered from COVID-19 were included in the dataset. Samples were obtained from the ongoing ImmuneRACE study (first 160 participants) and from about 1,300 subjects provided by 6 global collaborators.

Its CDR3 holds 13 amino acids, cysteine through phenylalanine. Only CDR3 DNA remains: 39 bases, in frame from the first base. The germline V gene encodes CDR1 SGHNT and CDR2 YYREEE (reference sequence). Relative to germline, V is 0 bases shorter and J is 5 bases shorter, with 8 bases between their ends. The immunoSEQ Assay, a bias-controlled multiplex PCR, was used to amplify TCRbeta CDR3 regions from genomic DNA. The study's own analysis went as follows. The number of nucleated cells in each sample was estimated by amplification of reference gene primers within the assay. Sequence reads were collapsed and filtered to measure the absolute abundance of every unique TCRbeta CDR3 rearrangement. For each sample, productive Simpson clonality was calculated as the square root of Simpson's diversity index over productive rearrangements. In its TCRdb copy, this immuneACCESS table keeps in-frame sequences only and misses some clones. Where compared with another copy, unresolved V genes explain less than half of these, and the others have no known cause. The D gene and trimming were derived from the DNA, and the V and J assignments and clone size from that table. The table for this sample lists hundreds of thousands of clones; about 82% of them were counted only once. Approximately 9% of the sample is taken by the ten largest.

Study-wide findings and limitations: The quantity of clinical and demographic metadata differed by source and by participant and was supplied without curation.

In the prospective study, participants were about 18 to 89 years old, resided in about two dozen geographic areas of the United States, and were enrolled through a virtual design. To assign participants to cohorts, the prospective study relied on clinical history that participants themselves reported in a screening survey and a study questionnaire. Mobile phlebotomists in the prospective study collected whole blood, serum and a nasopharyngeal or oropharyngeal swab from every participant. Prospective study participants could optionally give additional blood draws and questionnaires over an approximately two-month period. Blood samples from the prospective study were shipped frozen or at room temperature prior to DNA extraction. A word on this clone: Its target antigen remains unknown. No qualities accompany the bases; no much larger clone lies one base away.

Here the chain combines TRBV5-4 and TRBJ1-1; a confident D gene designation cannot be given. Sequenced input: PBMCs or T cells enriched from blood (not recorded which). This receptor was taken from a woman aged 45-60 years with acute COVID-19. The bases read TGTGCCAGCAGCTTGGTGGCAAAAACTGAAGCTTTCTTT. Its protein is CASSLVAKTEAFF.